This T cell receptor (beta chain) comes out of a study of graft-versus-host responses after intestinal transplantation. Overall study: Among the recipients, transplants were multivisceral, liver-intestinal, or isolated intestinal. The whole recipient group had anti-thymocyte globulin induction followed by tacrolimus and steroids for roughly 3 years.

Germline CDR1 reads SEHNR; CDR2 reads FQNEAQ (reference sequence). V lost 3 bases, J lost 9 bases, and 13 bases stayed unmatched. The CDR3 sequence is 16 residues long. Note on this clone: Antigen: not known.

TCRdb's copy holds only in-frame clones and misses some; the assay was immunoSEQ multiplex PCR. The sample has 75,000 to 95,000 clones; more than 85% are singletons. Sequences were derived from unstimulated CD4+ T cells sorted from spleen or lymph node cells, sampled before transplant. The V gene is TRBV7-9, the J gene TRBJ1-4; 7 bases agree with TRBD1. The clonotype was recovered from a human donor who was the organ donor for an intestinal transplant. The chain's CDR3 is CASSFGAGGPSQKLFF. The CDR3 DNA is TGTGCCAGCAGCTTCGGTGCAGGGGGGCCATCCCAAAAACTGTTTTTT.